These T cell receptor beta chains were read from a single sample in a study of CD8+ T cells in alopecia areata. Libraries were prepared by immunoSEQ multiplex PCR; TCRdb keeps only in-frame clonotypes and omits some of them. The sample holds over 100,000 clones; roughly 50% are singletons and the top ten take around a sixth. The sample was CD8+ T cells sorted from blood, taken at week 0. Every receptor here comes from a human donor with alopecia areata. The CDR3 runs from the conserved cysteine through the conserved F or W. A D gene is named only where the DNA matches it firmly. Clone size is not always given. Where it is, it says once, few, many or a class for expanded clones.

j_call d_call v_call clone_size cdr3_aa cdr3_nt
TRBJ2-2 TRBD1 TRBV9 . CASSVGAGGTGELFF TGTGCCAGCAGCGTAGGGGCAGGGGGAACCGGGGAGCTGTTTTTT
TRBJ1-5 . TRBV12-5 . CASGLVLGTVSNQPQHF TGTGCTAGTGGTTTGGTATTAGGTACAGTCAGTAATCAGCCCCAGCATTTT
TRBJ2-1 TRBD2 TRBV29-1 once CSVEDRAHLVAGHEQFF TGCAGCGTTGAAGATCGGGCACATTTGGTAGCGGGGCATGAGCAGTTCTTC
TRBJ2-7 . TRBV30 . CAWSVSGGYEQYF TGTGCCTGGAGTGTATCCGGAGGATACGAGCAGTACTTC
TRBJ2-5 . TRBV21-1 few CASSNGHWGEETQYF TGTGCCAGCAGCAACGGTCATTGGGGAGAAGAGACCCAGTACTTC
TRBJ1-2 . TRBV11-2 . CASSLVGDYGYTF TGTGCCAGCAGCTTAGTGGGTGACTATGGCTACACCTTC
TRBJ1-5 . TRBV5-1 . CASSLHRASNQPQHF TGCGCCAGCAGCTTACACAGGGCTAGCAATCAGCCCCAGCATTTT
TRBJ2-7 TRBD2 TRBV6-6 . CASSPSGGDVQEQYF TGTGCCAGCAGTCCCAGCGGGGGGGATGTCCAGGAGCAGTACTTC
TRBJ2-5 . TRBV5-4 few CASSLDPLGEWETQYF TGTGCCAGCAGCTTGGACCCCTTGGGGGAGTGGGAGACCCAGTACTTC
TRBJ1-5 . TRBV19 few CASDRTGNQPQHF TGTGCCAGCGACCGGACGGGCAATCAGCCCCAGCATTTT
TRBJ2-2 . TRBV10-2 . CASSNKRGYTGELFF TGCGCCAGCAGTAACAAACGGGGGTACACCGGGGAGCTGTTTTTT
TRBJ2-7 TRBD2 TRBV9 few CASSVEGLAFEQYF TGTGCCAGCAGCGTAGAGGGACTAGCGTTCGAGCAGTACTTC
TRBJ2-5 TRBD1 TRBV13 . CASSSGQLKETQYF TGTGCCAGCAGCTCGGGACAGTTAAAAGAGACCCAGTACTTC
TRBJ2-1 . TRBV14 few CASSLQLASRNEQFF TGTGCCAGCAGCCTACAATTGGCGTCCAGGAATGAGCAGTTCTTC
TRBJ2-2 . TRBV20-1 . CSTIRSGELFF TGCAGTACCATACGGAGCGGGGAGCTGTTTTTT
TRBJ2-1 . TRBV7-9 few CASSHPGPNYNEQFF TGTGCCAGCAGCCACCCTGGGCCAAACTACAATGAGCAGTTCTTC
TRBJ1-6 TRBD1 TRBV9 . CASSVAGTDYNSPLHF TGTGCCAGCAGCGTAGCTGGGACAGATTATAATTCACCCCTCCACTTT
TRBJ1-6 . TRBV7-3 few CASSFQGSNSPLHF TGTGCCAGCAGCTTTCAGGGGAGTAATTCACCCCTCCACTTT
TRBJ1-1 . TRBV6-5 . CASSLGGEAFF TGTGCCAGCTCACTCGGGGGCGAAGCTTTCTTT
TRBJ2-7 TRBD1 TRBV19 . CASSSRDRGYEQYF TGTGCCAGTAGTTCTCGGGACAGGGGATACGAGCAGTACTTC
TRBJ2-7 TRBD2 TRBV5-4 . CASSLDGGETYEQYF TGTGCCAGCAGCCTAGACGGGGGGGAGACCTACGAGCAGTACTTC
TRBJ2-7 . TRBV7-9 . CASTPTLTGTHEQYF TGTGCCAGCACCCCGACCCTTACAGGGACCCACGAGCAGTACTTC
TRBJ1-6 . TRBV4-3 . CASSQLTRSYNSPLHF TGCGCCAGCAGCCAGCTGACACGCTCCTATAATTCACCCCTCCACTTT
TRBJ1-1 . TRBV5-4 . CASRLKTGENTEAFF TGTGCCAGCAGACTGAAGACGGGGGAGAACACTGAAGCTTTCTTT
TRBJ2-7 . TRBV25-1 . CATRQDRQYF TGTGCCACTCGACAGGATCGGCAGTACTTC
TRBJ1-2 . TRBV27 once CASSSGPNYGYTF TGTGCCAGCAGTTCGGGACCGAACTATGGCTACACCTTC
TRBJ2-3 . TRBV7-9 few CASSTRQDTDTQYF TGTGCCAGCAGCACCAGACAGGACACAGATACGCAGTATTTT
TRBJ1-1 . TRBV29-1 . CSVDSQTNTEAFF TGCAGCGTTGACAGTCAGACGAACACTGAAGCTTTCTTT
TRBJ2-7 TRBD1 TRBV6-5 . CASYSPDRVTYEQYF TGTGCCAGCTACTCCCCGGACAGGGTCACCTACGAGCAGTACTTC
TRBJ2-1 TRBD2 TRBV25-1 . CASSPFSGGLENEQFF TGTGCCAGCAGTCCCTTTAGCGGGGGGCTAGAAAATGAGCAGTTCTTC
TRBJ2-2 . TRBV13 few CASSFRPGELFF TGTGCCAGCAGCTTCAGACCCGGGGAGCTGTTTTTT
TRBJ1-1 TRBD1 TRBV2 once CASSLTGPTEAFF TGTGCCAGCAGCCTGACAGGGCCCACTGAAGCTTTCTTT
TRBJ1-5 TRBD1 TRBV4-1 . CASSQAYTGGNQPQHF TGCGCCAGCAGCCAAGCTTATACAGGGGGCAATCAGCCCCAGCATTTT
TRBJ2-7 . TRBV19 . CASRLSGSYEQYF TGTGCCAGTAGATTAAGCGGGTCCTACGAGCAGTACTTC
TRBJ2-3 . TRBV11-1 . CASSFVGGDTQYF TGTGCCAGCAGCTTCGTGGGCGGAGATACGCAGTATTTT
TRBJ2-7 . TRBV4-2 . CASSQPGLSYEQYF TGTGCCAGCAGCCAACCGGGACTCTCCTACGAGCAGTACTTC
TRBJ2-3 TRBD2 TRBV11-2 few CASTPPHERGTDTQYF TGTGCCAGCACCCCCCCTCATGAGCGGGGGACAGATACGCAGTATTTT
TRBJ2-5 . TRBV30 . CAWSGLPDGETQYF TGTGCCTGGAGTGGACTCCCGGACGGGGAGACCCAGTACTTC
TRBJ2-7 . TRBV29-1 . CSVDAWDGILQSYEQYF TGCAGCGTTGACGCGTGGGACGGAATCCTACAATCCTACGAGCAGTACTTC
TRBJ1-5 . TRBV5-1 . CASSSDSSNQPQHF TGCGCCAGCAGCTCGGACAGCAGCAATCAGCCCCAGCATTTT
TRBJ2-2 . TRBV30 . CAWGRPANTGELFF TGTGCCTGGGGGAGGCCTGCGAACACCGGGGAGCTGTTTTTT